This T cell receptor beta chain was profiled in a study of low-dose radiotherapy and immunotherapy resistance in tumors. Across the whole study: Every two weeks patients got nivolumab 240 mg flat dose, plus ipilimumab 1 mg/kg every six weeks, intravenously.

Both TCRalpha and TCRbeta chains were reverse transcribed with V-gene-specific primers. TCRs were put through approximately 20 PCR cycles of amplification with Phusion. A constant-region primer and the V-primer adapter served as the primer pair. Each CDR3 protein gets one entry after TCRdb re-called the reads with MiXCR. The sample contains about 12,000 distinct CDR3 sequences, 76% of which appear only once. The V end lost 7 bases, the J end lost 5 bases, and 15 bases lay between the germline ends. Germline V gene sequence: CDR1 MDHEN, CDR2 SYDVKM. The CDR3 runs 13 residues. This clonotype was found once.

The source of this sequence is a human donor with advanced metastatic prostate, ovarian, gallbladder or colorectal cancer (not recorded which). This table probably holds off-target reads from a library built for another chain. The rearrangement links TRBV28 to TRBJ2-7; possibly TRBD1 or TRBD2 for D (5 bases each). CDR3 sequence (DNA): TGTGCCAGCATCACACCCGGGGCCCACGAGCAGTACTTC. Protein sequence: CASITPGAHEQYF.